This T cell receptor beta chain was recovered during a study of blood T cell repertoires in COVID-19. Study details: The United States, Italy and Spain were the sources of the acute and convalescent COVID-19 samples. PBMCs, B-cell-depleted T cells, or T cells were the source of the cDNA or gDNA that made up the material.

In the original workflow: Estimated nucleated cell counts came from reference gene primer amplification. Assay used: immunoSEQ multiplex PCR; TCRdb lists only in-frame clones, some missing. The DNA gave D and trimming, while V, J and clone size come from that table. The table includes roughly 66,000 clones, around 82% detected once. In this sample, this clone turned up many times. The CDR3 covers 16 residues. Trimming shortened V by 2 bases and J by 4 bases, and 15 bases separated the two germline ends. Germline assignment: CDR1 LGHDT and CDR2 YNNKEL (reference sequence). The source of this sequence is a man in his 60s with acute or convalescent COVID-19. The chain is built from TRBV3-1 (or the pseudogene TRBV3-2) and TRBJ2-4, with D maybe TRBD2 (5 bases). Sequencing input: peripheral blood. The CDR3 DNA reads as TGTGCCAGCAGCCAAAGCGGTGCCGCCCTAAAAAACATTCAGTACTTC. Translating gives CASSQSGAALKNIQYF.